The clone carrying this TCR beta chain has a handful of counts. Its antigen is still unknown. These data originate in a study of CD8+ T cells in alopecia areata. Study conclusions and caveats: Besides other cells, scalp samples also yield sequences of resident alphabeta T cells from normal skin.

PBMC-derived CD4+ and CD8+ T cells were sorted. Sequencing relied on a cDNA template that was reverse transcribed from extracted RNA. Only in-frame clones appear in the TCRdb table, and some are missing; sequencing was by immunoSEQ multiplex PCR. The sample includes approximately 98,000 clones, approximately 59% of them seen just once. Between the trimmed V and J ends, which lost 2 bases and 4 bases, there was a span of 12 bases. CDR1 is SEHNR and CDR2 is FQNEAQ in the germline V gene (reference sequence). The CDR3 is made up of 15 amino acids. This TCR derives from a human donor in good health. The chain recombines TRBV7-9 with TRBJ2-1; maybe TRBD1 (5 bases). Material: CD8+ T cells sorted from blood. CDR3 DNA: TGTGCCAGCAGCTTAAACGCTGGGGCGTACAATGAGCAGTTCTTC. Translating gives CASSLNAGAYNEQFF.